These T cell receptor beta chains were read from a single sample in a study of T cells in tuberculosis. The method was immunoSEQ multiplex PCR; TCRdb's version includes in-frame clones alone and lacks a portion of them. The data contain roughly 60,000 clones, around 86% of them singletons. The sample consisted of CD1b-GMM tetramer-negative cells sorted from PBMCs. The source of these receptors is an adult woman with latent tuberculosis. Both conserved end residues are part of each CDR3. The D gene is left open where the match is weak. Expanded clones are given a class, and other clones once, few, many or no size at all.

d_call clone_size j_call v_call cdr3_aa
. . TRBJ1-6 TRBV6-5 CASSTPRSSPLHF
TRBD1 few TRBJ1-5 TRBV19 CASTYQTGYQPQHF
. . TRBJ2-5 TRBV29-1 CSVEEAGRGETQYF
TRBD2 . TRBJ2-7 TRBV6-1 CASTTSSGGSYEQYF
TRBD2 . TRBJ2-1 TRBV2 CASSHRDYYNEQFF
TRBD1 . TRBJ1-2 TRBV2 CASSNRDSLYGYTF
TRBD2 . TRBJ2-1 TRBV7-2 CASSLELAGNNEQFF
TRBD2 . TRBJ2-3 TRBV30 CAWSSAGTTDTQYF
. . TRBJ1-5 TRBV4-1 CASSRLQGLNQPQHF
TRBD1 once TRBJ1-5 TRBV2 CASGRQGHSNQPQHF
TRBD2 . TRBJ2-7 TRBV6-1 CASSLSGRWSEQYF
TRBD2 . TRBJ2-3 TRBV19 CASSIDFTGTSGKDTQYF
TRBD1 . TRBJ1-2 TRBV18 CASSPGQGAGYTF
. . TRBJ1-3 TRBV6-1 CASSEQGSGNTIYF
TRBD1 . TRBJ1-2 TRBV10-3 CAISGQGAGYGYTF
. . TRBJ2-3 TRBV27 CASSFAGYTDTQYF
. . TRBJ1-6 TRBV5-1 CASSLAQGRGSPLHF
. . TRBJ2-1 TRBV4-1 CASSQGGEVASYNEQFF
. once TRBJ2-1 TRBV18 CASSPRTTNEQFF
. . TRBJ2-7 TRBV21-1 CASSEPGQGPYEQYF
. . TRBJ2-1 TRBV14 CASSLLAPSSYNEQFF
TRBD2 . TRBJ2-1 TRBV14 CASSPGLAGVRNERFF
TRBD2 . TRBJ2-1 TRBV18 CASSPTSGGGSYNEQFF
TRBD2 few TRBJ2-7 TRBV6-6 CASSYPAGAYEQYF
TRBD1 . TRBJ1-2 TRBV19 CASSMDRGLGYTF
TRBD2 . TRBJ2-5 TRBV5-1 CASSLPGLAGGQETQYF
TRBD2 . TRBJ2-1 TRBV28 CASSFLGTSAYNEQFF
. . TRBJ2-2 TRBV18 CASSPERNTGELFF
TRBD1 . TRBJ2-5 TRBV6-1 CASRRQGEETQYF
. . TRBJ2-3 TRBV5-1 CASSRRTASTDTQYF
. . TRBJ2-1 TRBV29-1 CSVVEGRYNEQFF
TRBD2 . . TRBV29-1 CSVGGERSYEQYF
. . TRBJ2-3 TRBV6-1 CASSDVWASEYF
TRBD1 . TRBJ2-1 TRBV9 CASSAGTGKNEQFF
. . TRBJ1-5 TRBV30 CAWSVGQRGNQPQHF
. . TRBJ1-1 TRBV18 CASSPEDTEAFF
. . TRBJ1-2 TRBV29-1 CSVGAGSYGYTF
. . TRBJ2-7 TRBV28 CASHRESYEQYF
. . TRBJ1-4 TRBV4-2 CASSQDTSPIQSEKLFF
TRBD1 few TRBJ2-7 TRBV4-1 CASSHTQGPYEQYF
. . TRBJ2-5 TRBV5-6 CASSLGGMGTQYF
TRBD2 few TRBJ2-7 TRBV28 CASSSPNPSGGDPYEQYF
. . TRBJ2-1 TRBV7-6 CASSLMLRGTNLLLF
TRBD1 . TRBJ1-2 TRBV2 CASNNQGAAGYGYTF
TRBD2 . TRBJ2-1 TRBV29-1 CSAAGGQTYNEQFF
TRBD1 . TRBJ1-4 TRBV13 CASSRTGESEKLFF
. few TRBJ2-7 TRBV6-6 CASSYIRQGPGYEQYF
. . TRBJ1-2 TRBV30 CAWSPRSSRGYGYTF
. . TRBJ2-6 TRBV5-8 CASSLALRGAGSSGANVLTF
. . TRBJ1-2 TRBV7-3 CASSPSHGSGYTF
. . TRBJ1-1 TRBV5-4 CASSLGANTEAFF
TRBD1 few TRBJ2-7 TRBV7-8 CASSFGTEAYEQYF
. . TRBJ1-1 TRBV5-5 CASSSEDETEAFF
TRBD2 . TRBJ2-7 TRBV7-2 CASSLDGASGVPGGGF
TRBD2 . TRBJ2-1 TRBV28 CASSLRSAGGLNEQFF
TRBD1 . TRBJ2-7 TRBV5-1 CASSTGTGDFGQYF
. . TRBJ1-2 TRBV11-3 CASSFDGNNYGYTF
TRBD2 . TRBJ2-3 TRBV9 CASSVGGGRDTQYF